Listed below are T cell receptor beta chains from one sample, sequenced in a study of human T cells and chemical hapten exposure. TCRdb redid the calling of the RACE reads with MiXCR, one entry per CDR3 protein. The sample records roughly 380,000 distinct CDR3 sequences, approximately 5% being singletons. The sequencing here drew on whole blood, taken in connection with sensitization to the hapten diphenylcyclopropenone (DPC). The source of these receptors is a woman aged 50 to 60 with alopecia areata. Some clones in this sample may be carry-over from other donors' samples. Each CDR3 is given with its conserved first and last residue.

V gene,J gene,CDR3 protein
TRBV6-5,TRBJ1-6,CASRKQPKNSPLHF
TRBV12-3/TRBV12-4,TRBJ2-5,CASSLPWEGTQYF
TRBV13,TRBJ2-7,CASSPRASGGSYEQYF
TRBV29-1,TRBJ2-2,CSVVDSTGELFF
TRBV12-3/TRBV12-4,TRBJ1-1,CASSRWPVAFF
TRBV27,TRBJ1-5,CASSSWTGVQPQHF
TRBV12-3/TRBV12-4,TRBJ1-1,CASSLGGREAFF
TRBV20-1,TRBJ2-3,CSAPVGTDTQYF
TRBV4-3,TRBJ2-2,CASSQDWPSRGELFF
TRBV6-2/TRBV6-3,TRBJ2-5,CASSAISDGETQYF
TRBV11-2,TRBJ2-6,CASRQIRGPGANVLTF
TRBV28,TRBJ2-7,CASSPGGVPLGQYF
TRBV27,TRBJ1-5,CASRPGQPNQPQHF
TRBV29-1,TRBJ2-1,CSVRLLVSSYNEQFF
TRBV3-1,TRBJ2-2,CASSQIGTGIVGELFF
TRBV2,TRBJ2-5,CASRRSYDQETQYF
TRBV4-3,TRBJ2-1,CASSQYEREGYNEQFF
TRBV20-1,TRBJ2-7,CSARDIGHEQYF
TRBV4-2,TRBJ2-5,CASSQEPGPQETQYF
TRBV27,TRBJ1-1,CASSSQGPNTEAFF
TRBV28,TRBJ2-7,CASEAGRGSYEQYF
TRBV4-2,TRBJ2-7,CASSQATGTYEQYF
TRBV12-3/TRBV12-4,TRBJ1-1,CASRAGGMNTEAFF
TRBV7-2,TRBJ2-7,CASSSSGLLYEQYF
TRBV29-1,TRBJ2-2,CSVDLSYTGELFF
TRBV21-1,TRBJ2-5,CASSKAGGETQYF
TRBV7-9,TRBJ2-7,CASSLNLGEQYF
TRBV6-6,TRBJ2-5,CASTDRGETQYF
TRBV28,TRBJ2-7,CASSLGTLSSYEQYF
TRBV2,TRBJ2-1,CASSERWSSGYNEQFF
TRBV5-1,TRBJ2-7,CASSLVPGEQYF
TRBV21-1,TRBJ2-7,CASSKGSSYEQYF
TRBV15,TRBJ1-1,CATSLRAGSTEAFF